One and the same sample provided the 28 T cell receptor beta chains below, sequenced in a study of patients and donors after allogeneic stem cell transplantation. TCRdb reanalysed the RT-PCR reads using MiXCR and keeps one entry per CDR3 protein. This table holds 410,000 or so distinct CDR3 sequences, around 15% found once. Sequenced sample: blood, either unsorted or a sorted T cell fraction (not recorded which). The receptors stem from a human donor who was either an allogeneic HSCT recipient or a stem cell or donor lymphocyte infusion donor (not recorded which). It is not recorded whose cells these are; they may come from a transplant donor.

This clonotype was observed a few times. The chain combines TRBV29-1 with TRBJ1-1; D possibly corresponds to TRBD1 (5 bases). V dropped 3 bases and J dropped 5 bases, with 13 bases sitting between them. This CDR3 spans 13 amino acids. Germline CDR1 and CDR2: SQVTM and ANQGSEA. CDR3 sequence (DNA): TGCAGCGTTGACGGGACCTTGGGGACTGAAGCTTTCTTT. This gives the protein CSVDGTLGTEAFF.

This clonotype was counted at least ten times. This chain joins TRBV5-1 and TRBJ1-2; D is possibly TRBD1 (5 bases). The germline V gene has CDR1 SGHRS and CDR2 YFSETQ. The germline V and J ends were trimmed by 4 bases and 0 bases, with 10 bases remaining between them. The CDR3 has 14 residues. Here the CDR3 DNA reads TGCGCCAGCAGCAGAGGGACGTCTAACTATGGCTACACCTTC. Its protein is CASSRGTSNYGYTF.

The DNA for the CDR3 is TGTGCCAGCAGTTTCCTCCCAATAGGTAGGGACTCTGGAAACACCATATATTTT. As protein: CASSFLPIGRDSGNTIYF. This sequence joins TRBV27 and TRBJ1-3, with D hard to call. The CDR3 has 18 amino acids. Trimming stripped 3 bases from V and 0 bases from J, with 18 bases between. Germline V gene sequence: CDR1 MNHEY, CDR2 SMNVEV (reference sequence).

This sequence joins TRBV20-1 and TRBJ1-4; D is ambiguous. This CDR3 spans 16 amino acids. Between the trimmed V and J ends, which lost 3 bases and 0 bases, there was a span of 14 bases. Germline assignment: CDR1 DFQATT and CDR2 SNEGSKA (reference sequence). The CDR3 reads CSASVPQASTNEKLFF. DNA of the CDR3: TGCAGTGCTAGTGTCCCGCAGGCTTCAACTAATGAAAAACTGTTTTTT.

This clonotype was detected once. CDR3 in DNA: TGTGCCAGCAGCTTAGAGGGGCCGTGGGAGGCCCCATCGACTCACAACTACGAGCAGTACTTC. Translation gives CASSLEGPWEAPSTHNYEQYF. V and J are TRBV13 and TRBJ2-7; weak D call: TRBD2 (6 bases). V lost 1 base and J lost 3, with 31 bases in between. Germline V gene sequence: CDR1 PRHDT, CDR2 FYEKMQ (reference sequence). The CDR3 totals 21 residues.

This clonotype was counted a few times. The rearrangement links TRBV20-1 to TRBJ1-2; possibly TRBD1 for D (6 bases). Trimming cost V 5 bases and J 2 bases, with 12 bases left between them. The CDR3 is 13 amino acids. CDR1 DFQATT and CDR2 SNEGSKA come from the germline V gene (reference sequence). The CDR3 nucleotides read TGCAGTGCTGGGGGCAGGTTAAACTATGGCTACACCTTC. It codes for CSAGGRLNYGYTF.

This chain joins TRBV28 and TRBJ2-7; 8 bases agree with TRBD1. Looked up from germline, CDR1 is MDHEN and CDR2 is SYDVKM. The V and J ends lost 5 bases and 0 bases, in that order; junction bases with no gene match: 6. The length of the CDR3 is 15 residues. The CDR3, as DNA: TGTGCCAGCAGTCCCGGACAGGGTTTCTCCTACGAGCAGTACTTC. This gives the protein CASSPGQGFSYEQYF.

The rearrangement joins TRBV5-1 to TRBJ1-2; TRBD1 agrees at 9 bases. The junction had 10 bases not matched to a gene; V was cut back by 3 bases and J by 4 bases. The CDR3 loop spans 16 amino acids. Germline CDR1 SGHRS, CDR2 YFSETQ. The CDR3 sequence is CASSSSRDRAAYGYTF. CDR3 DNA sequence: TGCGCCAGCAGCTCGTCCCGGGACAGGGCGGCCTATGGCTACACCTTC. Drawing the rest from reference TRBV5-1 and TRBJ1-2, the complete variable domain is KAGVTQTPRYLIKTRGQQVTLSCSPISGHRSVSWYQQTPGQGLQFLFEYFSETQRNKGNFPGRFSGRQFSNSRSEMNVSTLELGDSALYLCASSSSRDRAAYGYTFGSGTRLTVV.

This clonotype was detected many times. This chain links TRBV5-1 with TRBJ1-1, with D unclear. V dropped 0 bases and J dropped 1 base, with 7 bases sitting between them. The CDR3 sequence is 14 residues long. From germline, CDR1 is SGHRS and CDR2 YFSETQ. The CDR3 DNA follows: TGCGCCAGCAGCTTGGACCACCAGAACACTGAAGCTTTCTTT. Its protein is CASSLDHQNTEAFF.

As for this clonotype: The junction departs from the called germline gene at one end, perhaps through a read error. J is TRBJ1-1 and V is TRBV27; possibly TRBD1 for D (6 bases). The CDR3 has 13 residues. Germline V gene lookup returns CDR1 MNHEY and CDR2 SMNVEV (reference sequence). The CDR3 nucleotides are TGTGCCAGCAGCTTATCACAGGGAAGGGAAGCTTTCTTT. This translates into CASSLSQGREAFF.

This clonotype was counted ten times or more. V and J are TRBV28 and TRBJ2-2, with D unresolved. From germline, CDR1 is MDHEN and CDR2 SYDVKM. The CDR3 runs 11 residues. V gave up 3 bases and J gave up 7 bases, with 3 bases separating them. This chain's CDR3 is CASSLDGELFF. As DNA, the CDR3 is TGTGCCAGCAGTTTGGACGGGGAGCTGTTTTTT. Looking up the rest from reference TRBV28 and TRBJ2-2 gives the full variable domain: DVKVTQSSRYLVKRTGEKVFLECVQDMDHENMFWYRQDPGLGLRLIYFSYDVKMKEKGDIPEGYSVSREKKERFSLILESASTNQTSMYLCASSLDGELFFGEGSRLTVL.

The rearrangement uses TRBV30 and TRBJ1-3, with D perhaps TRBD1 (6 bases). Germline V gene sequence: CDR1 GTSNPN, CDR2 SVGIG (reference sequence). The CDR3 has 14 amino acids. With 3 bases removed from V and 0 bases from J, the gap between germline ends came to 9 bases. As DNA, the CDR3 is TGTGCCTGGAGAGGGGGGAACTCTGGAAACACCATATATTTT. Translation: CAWRGGNSGNTIYF.

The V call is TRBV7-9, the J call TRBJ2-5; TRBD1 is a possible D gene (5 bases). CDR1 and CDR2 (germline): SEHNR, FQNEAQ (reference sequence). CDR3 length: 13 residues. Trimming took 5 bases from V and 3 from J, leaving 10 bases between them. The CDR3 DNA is TGTGCCAGCAGCCCTGGGGCAGAAGAGACCCAGTACTTC. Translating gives CASSPGAEETQYF.

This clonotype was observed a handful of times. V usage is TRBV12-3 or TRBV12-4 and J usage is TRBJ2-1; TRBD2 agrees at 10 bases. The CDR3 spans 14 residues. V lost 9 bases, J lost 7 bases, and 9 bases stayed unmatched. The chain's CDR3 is CASASGGAGNEQFF. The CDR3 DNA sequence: TGTGCCAGTGCTAGCGGGGGCGCGGGGAATGAGCAGTTCTTC.

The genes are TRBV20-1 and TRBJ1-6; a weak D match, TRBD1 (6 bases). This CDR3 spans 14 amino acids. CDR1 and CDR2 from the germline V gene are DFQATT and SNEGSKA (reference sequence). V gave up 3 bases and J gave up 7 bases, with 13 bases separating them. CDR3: CSARGGGKNSPLHF. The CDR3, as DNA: TGCAGTGCTAGGGGGGGCGGCAAGAATTCACCCCTCCACTTT.

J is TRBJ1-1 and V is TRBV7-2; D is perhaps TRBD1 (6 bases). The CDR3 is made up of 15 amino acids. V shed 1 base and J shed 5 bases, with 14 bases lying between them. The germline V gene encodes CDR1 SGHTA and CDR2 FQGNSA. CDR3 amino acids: CASSLDRVVGTEAFF. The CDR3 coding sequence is TGTGCCAGCAGCTTAGACAGGGTGGTTGGTACTGAAGCTTTCTTT.

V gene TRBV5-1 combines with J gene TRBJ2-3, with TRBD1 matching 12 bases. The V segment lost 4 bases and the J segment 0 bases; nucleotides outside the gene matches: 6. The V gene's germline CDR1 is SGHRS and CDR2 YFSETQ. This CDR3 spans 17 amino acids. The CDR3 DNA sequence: TGCGCCAGCAGCCGGGGACAGGGGGCCCGTAGCACAGATACGCAGTATTTT. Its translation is CASSRGQGARSTDTQYF. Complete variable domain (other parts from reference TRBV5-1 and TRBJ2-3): KAGVTQTPRYLIKTRGQQVTLSCSPISGHRSVSWYQQTPGQGLQFLFEYFSETQRNKGNFPGRFSGRQFSNSRSEMNVSTLELGDSALYLCASSRGQGARSTDTQYFGPGTRLTVL.

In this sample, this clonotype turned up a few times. The CDR3 nucleotides read TGTGCCAGCAGCTTGACAGGGTTGATCTACGAGCAGTACTTC. As protein: CASSLTGLIYEQYF. The chain has TRBV7-2 and TRBJ2-7; 7 bases agree with TRBD1. CDR3 length: 14 residues. Per germline, CDR1 SGHTA and CDR2 FQGNSA. The V gene end was trimmed by 3 bases and the J gene end by 3 bases; junction bases not matched to a gene: 5.

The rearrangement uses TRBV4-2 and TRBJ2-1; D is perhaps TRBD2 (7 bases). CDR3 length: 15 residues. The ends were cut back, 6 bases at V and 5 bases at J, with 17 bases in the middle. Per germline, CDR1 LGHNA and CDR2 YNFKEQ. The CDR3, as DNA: TGTGCCAGCAGAAAAGAAGGGGGGGGGCACAATGAGCAGTTCTTC. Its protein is CASRKEGGGHNEQFF.

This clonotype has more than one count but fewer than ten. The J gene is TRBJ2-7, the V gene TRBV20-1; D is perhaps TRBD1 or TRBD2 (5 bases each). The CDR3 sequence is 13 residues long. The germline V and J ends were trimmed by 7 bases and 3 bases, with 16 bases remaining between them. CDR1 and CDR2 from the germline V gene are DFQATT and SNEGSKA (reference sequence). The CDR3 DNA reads TGCAGTGTTCAGAGTGGGACGAACTACGAGCAGTACTTC. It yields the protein CSVQSGTNYEQYF.

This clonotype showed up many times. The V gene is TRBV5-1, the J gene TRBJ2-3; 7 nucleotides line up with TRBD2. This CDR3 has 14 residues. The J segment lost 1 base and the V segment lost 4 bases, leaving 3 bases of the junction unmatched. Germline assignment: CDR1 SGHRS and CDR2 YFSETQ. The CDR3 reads CASSLRGGTDTQYF. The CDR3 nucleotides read TGCGCCAGCAGCCTACGGGGGGGCACAGATACGCAGTATTTT. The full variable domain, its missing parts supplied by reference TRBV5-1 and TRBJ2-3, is KAGVTQTPRYLIKTRGQQVTLSCSPISGHRSVSWYQQTPGQGLQFLFEYFSETQRNKGNFPGRFSGRQFSNSRSEMNVSTLELGDSALYLCASSLRGGTDTQYFGPGTRLTVL.

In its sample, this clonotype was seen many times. The CDR3 DNA sequence: TGCAGTGCTAGGAGCGGGGAGGGCCAAGAGACCCAGTACTTC. Amino acid sequence: CSARSGEGQETQYF. V usage is TRBV20-1 and J usage is TRBJ2-5; 7 nucleotides line up with TRBD2. The CDR3 is 14 residues long. Germline V gene lookup returns CDR1 DFQATT and CDR2 SNEGSKA (reference sequence). V lost 3 bases to trimming and J lost 1 base; unmatched junction nucleotides: 5.

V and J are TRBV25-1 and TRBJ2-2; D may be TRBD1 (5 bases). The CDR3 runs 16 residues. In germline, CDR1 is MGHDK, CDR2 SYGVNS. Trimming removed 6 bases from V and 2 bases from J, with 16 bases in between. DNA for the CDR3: TGTGCCAGCAGCGAGCGTAGGGGATTAAACACCGGGGAGCTGTTTTTT. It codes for CASSERRGLNTGELFF.

In nucleotides, the CDR3 is TGTGCCATCAGTGAGTCGACAGGGCGCGCCTACGAGCAGTACTTC. This translates into CAISESTGRAYEQYF. The chain joins TRBV10-3 to TRBJ2-7; 7 bases align to TRBD1. Germline-derived CDR1 and CDR2 are ENHRY and SYGVKD. With V trimmed by 0 bases and J by 2 bases, 4 bases remained unmatched. The CDR3 runs 15 residues.

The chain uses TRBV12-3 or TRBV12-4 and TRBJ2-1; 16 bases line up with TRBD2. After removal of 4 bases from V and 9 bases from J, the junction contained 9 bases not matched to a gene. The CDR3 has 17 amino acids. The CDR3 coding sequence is TGTGCCAGCAGTTCCCCTCCGGGACTAGCGGGGGGGGGTGAGCAGTTCTTC. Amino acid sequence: CASSSPPGLAGGGEQFF.

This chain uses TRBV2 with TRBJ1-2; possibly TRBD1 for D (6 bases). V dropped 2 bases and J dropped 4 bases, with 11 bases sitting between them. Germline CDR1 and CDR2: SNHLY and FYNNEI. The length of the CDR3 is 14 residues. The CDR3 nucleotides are TGTGCCAGCAGTGAAATTGGCAGGGGCTATGGCTACACCTTC. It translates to CASSEIGRGYGYTF.

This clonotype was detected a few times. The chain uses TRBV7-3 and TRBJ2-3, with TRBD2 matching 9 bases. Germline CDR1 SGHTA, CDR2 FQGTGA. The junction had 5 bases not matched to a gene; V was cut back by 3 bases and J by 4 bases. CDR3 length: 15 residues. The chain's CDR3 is CASSFNSGRPDTQYF. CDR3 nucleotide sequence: TGTGCCAGCAGCTTCAATAGCGGGAGACCAGATACGCAGTATTTT.

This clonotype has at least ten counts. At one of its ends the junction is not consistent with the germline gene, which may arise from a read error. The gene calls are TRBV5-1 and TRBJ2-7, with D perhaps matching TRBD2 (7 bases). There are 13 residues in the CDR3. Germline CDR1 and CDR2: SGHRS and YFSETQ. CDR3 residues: CASSLGGLYEQYF. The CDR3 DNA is TGTGCCAGCAGCCTCGGGGGGCTATACGAGCAGTACTTC.